Listed below are T cell receptor beta chains from one sample, sequenced in a study of beta chain features in type 1 diabetes. Method: immunoSEQ multiplex PCR; TCRdb's copy keeps in-frame clones and lacks some. This table holds about 620,000 clones, 15% found once. Sequencing used naive CD4+ T cells from blood. These receptors all stem from a man younger than 30 in good health. The CDR3 runs from the conserved cysteine through the conserved F or W. Fields, in order: J gene, V gene, CDR3 protein.

>TRBJ1-3|TRBV7-9
CASSRTGSGNTIYF
>TRBJ1-4|TRBV28
CASSGYLLFF
>TRBJ2-3|TRBV5-4
CASTPGRATDTQYF
>TRBJ2-3|TRBV6-1
CASSEPFFAGGPGTDTQYF
>TRBJ2-6|TRBV27
CASSSPGLVAGANVLTF
>TRBJ2-1|TRBV12-5
CASAQRQGLSYNEQFF
>TRBJ2-1|TRBV19
CASSGTGKRGQFF
>TRBJ2-1|TRBV10-3
CAIRGPYNEQFF
>TRBJ1-1|TRBV27
CASSWTENTEAFF
>TRBJ2-1|TRBV28
CASSLVSGRGREQFF
>TRBJ2-3|TRBV7-2
CASSLKFERGNTDTQYF
>TRBJ2-1|TRBV4-3
CASSQDRGGSYNEQFF
>TRBJ1-1|TRBV4-2
CASSQDRGRNTEAFF
>TRBJ2-5|TRBV7-9
CASSSPIANQETQYF
>TRBJ1-2|TRBV30
CAWSVLGRSYGYTF
>TRBJ1-5|TRBV2
CASNGRDREHQPQHF
>TRBJ1-4|TRBV7-9
CASSKGAIGEKLFF
>TRBJ2-3|TRBV28
CASSLRDTQYF
>TRBJ2-2|TRBV27
CASSFDRVNTGELFF
>TRBJ1-5|TRBV4-3
CASSQDGRGSNQPQHF
>TRBJ2-3|TRBV29-1
CSVVRAGTDTQYF
>TRBJ2-7|TRBV7-9
CASSLGPNRGSYEQYF
>TRBJ2-5|TRBV6-5
CASRAPQGNQETQYF
>TRBJ2-6|TRBV2
CASSRPAFTSAAGANVLTF
>.|TRBV25-1
CASSEHSYEQYF
>TRBJ2-5|TRBV29-1
CSVDGQTQETQYF
>TRBJ2-7|TRBV10-3
CAISEHYEQYF
>TRBJ2-7|TRBV10-3
CAIRRYGTSGSVAVSYEQYF
>TRBJ1-1|TRBV30
CAWPTGWGTEAFF
>TRBJ2-6|TRBV18
CASSPRGSSGANVLTF
>TRBJ1-4|TRBV11-2
CASSHQTGGLISNEKLFF
>TRBJ2-1|TRBV5-4
CASSPYTSLPVGEQFF
>TRBJ2-7|TRBV19
CASSITRPNYEQYF